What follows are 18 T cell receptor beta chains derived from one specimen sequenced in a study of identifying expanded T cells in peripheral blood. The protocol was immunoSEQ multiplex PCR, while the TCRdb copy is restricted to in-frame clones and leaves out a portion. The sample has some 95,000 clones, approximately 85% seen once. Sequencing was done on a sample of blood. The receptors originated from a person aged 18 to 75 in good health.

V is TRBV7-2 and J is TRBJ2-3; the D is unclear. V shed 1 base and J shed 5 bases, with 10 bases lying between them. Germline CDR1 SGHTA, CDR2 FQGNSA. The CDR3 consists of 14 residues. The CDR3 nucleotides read TGTGCCAGCAGCTTAGGGTCGGTGGGAGATACGCAGTATTTT. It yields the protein CASSLGSVGDTQYF. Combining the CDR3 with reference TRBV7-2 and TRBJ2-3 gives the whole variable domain GAGVSQSPSNKVTEKGKDVELRCDPISGHTALYWYRQSLGQGLEFLIYFQGNSAPDKSGLPSDRFSAERTGGSVSTLTIQRTQQEDSAVYLCASSLGSVGDTQYFGPGTRLTVL.

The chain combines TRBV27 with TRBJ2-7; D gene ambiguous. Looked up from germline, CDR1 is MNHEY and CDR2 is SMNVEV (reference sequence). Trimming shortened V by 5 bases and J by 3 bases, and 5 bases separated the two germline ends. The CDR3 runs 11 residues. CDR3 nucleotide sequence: TGTGCCAGCAGTGTCAGCTACGAGCAGTACTTC. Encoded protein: CASSVSYEQYF.

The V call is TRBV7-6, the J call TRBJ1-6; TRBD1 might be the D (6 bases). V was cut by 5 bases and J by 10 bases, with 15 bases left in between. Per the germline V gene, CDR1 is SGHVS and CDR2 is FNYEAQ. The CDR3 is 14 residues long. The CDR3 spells CASSLGRTESPLHF. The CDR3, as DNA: TGTGCCAGCAGCCTTGGGAGGACAGAATCACCCCTCCACTTT.

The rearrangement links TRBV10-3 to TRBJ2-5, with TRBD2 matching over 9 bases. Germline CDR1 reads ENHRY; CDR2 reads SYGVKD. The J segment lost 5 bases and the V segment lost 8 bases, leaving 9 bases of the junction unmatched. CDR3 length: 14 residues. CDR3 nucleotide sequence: TGTGCCATCGGAGAGCGGGGGGAGGGGGAGACCCAGTACTTC. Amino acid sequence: CAIGERGEGETQYF.

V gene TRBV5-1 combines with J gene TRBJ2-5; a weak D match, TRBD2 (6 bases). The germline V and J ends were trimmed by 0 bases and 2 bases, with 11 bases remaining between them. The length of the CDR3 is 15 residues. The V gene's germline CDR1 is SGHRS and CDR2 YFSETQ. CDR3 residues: CASSLGRGLQETQYF. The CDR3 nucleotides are TGCGCCAGCAGCTTGGGGCGGGGTTTACAAGAGACCCAGTACTTC.

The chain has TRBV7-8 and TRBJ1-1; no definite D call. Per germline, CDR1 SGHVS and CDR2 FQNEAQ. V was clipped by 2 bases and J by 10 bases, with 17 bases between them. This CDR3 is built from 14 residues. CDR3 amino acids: CASSLYTPPAGAFF. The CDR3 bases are TGTGCCAGCAGCTTATATACCCCCCCCGCGGGAGCTTTCTTT.

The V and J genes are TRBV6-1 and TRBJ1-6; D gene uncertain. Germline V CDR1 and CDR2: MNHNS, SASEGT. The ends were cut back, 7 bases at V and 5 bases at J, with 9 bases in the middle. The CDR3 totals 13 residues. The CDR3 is CASNGLNNSPLHF. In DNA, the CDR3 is TGTGCCAGCAACGGATTGAATAATTCACCCCTCCACTTT.

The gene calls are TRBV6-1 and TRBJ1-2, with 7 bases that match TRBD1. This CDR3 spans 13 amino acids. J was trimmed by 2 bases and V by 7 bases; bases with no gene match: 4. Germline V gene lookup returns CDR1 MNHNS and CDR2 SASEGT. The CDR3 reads CASISGQNYGYTF. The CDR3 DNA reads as TGTGCCAGCATATCGGGACAGAACTATGGCTACACCTTC.

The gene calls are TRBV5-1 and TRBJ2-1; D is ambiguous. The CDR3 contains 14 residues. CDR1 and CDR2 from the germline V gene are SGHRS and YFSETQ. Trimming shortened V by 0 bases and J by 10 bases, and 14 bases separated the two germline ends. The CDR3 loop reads CASSLGPSADEQFF. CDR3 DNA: TGCGCCAGCAGCTTGGGGCCCTCTGCAGACGAGCAGTTCTTC.

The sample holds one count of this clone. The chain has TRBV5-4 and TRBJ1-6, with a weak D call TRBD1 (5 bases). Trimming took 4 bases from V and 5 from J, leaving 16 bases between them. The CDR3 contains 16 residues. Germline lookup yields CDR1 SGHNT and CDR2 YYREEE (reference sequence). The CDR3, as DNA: TGTGCCAGCAGCCCGGTACCGGGGGGGAATAATTCACCCCTCCACTTT. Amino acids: CASSPVPGGNNSPLHF. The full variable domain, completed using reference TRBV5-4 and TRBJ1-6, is ETGVTQSPTHLIKTRGQQVTLRCSSQSGHNTVSWYQQALGQGPQFIFQYYREEENGRGNFPPRFSGLQFPNYSSELNVNALELDDSALYLCASSPVPGGNNSPLHFGNGTRLTVT.

CDR3 DNA: TGTGCCAGCAGAGGGACAGGGTACGGCTACACCTTC. It encodes CASRGTGYGYTF. The chain is built from TRBV2 and TRBJ1-2; 9 positions agree with TRBD1. Germline lookup yields CDR1 SNHLY and CDR2 FYNNEI. J was trimmed by 8 bases and V by 6 bases; bases with no gene match: 4. This CDR3 has 12 amino acids.

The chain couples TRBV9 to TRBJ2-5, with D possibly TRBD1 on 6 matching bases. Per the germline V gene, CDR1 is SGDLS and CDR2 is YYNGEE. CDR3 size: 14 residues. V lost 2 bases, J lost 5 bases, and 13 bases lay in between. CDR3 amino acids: CASSVTQGWETQYF. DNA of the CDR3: TGTGCCAGCAGCGTTACTCAGGGGTGGGAGACCCAGTACTTC.

Here the CDR3 DNA reads TGTGCCAGCAGCTTGACACTCTCTGGGGCCAACGTCCTGACTTTC. It specifies CASSLTLSGANVLTF. The chain combines TRBV11-1 with TRBJ2-6; D uncertain. With 3 bases removed from V and 0 bases from J, the gap between germline ends came to 6 bases. The CDR3 extends over 15 amino acids. CDR1 and CDR2 (germline): SGHAT, FQDESV (reference sequence).

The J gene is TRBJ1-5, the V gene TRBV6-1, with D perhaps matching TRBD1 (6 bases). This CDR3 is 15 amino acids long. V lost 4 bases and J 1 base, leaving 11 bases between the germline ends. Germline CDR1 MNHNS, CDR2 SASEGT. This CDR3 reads CASSVGGVSNQPQHF. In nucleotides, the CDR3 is TGTGCCAGCAGTGTAGGGGGTGTAAGCAATCAGCCCCAGCATTTT.

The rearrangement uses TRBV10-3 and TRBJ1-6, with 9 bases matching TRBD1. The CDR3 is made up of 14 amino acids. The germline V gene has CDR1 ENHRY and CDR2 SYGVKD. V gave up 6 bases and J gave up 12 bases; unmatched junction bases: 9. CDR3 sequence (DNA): TGTGCCATCAGCAGGACAGGGGAGGGTGAACCCCTCCACTTT. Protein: CAISRTGEGEPLHF.

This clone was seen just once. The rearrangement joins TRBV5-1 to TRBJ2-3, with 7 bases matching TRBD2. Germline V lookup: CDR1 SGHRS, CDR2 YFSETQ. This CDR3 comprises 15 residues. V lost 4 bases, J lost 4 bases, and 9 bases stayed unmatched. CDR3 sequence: CASSLWGGGSDTQYF. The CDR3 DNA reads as TGCGCCAGCAGCCTTTGGGGGGGTGGTTCAGATACGCAGTATTTT.

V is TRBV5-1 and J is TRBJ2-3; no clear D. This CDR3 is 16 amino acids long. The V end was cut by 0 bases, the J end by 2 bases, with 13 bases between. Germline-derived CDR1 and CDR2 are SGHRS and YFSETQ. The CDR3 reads CASSLGVWSFTDTQYF. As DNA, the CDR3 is TGCGCCAGCAGCTTGGGGGTCTGGTCCTTCACAGATACGCAGTATTTT.

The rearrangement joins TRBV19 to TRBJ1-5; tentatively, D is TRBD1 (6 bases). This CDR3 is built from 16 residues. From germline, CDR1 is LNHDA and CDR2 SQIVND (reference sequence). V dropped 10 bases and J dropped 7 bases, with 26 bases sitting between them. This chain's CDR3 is CAIVDSFPGTKQPQHF. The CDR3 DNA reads TGTGCCATAGTAGATAGTTTTCCGGGGACAAAACAGCCCCAGCATTTT.